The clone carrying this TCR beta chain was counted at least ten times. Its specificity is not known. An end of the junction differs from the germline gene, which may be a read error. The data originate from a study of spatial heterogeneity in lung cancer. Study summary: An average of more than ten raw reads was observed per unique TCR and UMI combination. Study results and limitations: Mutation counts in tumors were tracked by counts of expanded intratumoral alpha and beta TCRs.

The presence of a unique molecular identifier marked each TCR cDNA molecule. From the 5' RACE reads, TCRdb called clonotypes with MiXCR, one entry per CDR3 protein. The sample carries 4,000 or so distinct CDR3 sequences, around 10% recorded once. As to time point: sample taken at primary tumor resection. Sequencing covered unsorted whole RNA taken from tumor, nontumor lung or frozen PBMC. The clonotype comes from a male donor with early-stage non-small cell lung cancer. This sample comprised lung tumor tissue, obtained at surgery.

In DNA, the CDR3 is TGTGCTAGCAGCTTAGGCCTAGCGGGGGCAGATACGCAGTATTTT. Its translation is CASSLGLAGADTQYF. V is TRBV7-7 and J is TRBJ2-3; TRBD2 aligns across 10 bases. This CDR3 is 15 amino acids long. Looked up from germline, CDR1 is SSHAT and CDR2 is FNYEAQ (reference sequence).